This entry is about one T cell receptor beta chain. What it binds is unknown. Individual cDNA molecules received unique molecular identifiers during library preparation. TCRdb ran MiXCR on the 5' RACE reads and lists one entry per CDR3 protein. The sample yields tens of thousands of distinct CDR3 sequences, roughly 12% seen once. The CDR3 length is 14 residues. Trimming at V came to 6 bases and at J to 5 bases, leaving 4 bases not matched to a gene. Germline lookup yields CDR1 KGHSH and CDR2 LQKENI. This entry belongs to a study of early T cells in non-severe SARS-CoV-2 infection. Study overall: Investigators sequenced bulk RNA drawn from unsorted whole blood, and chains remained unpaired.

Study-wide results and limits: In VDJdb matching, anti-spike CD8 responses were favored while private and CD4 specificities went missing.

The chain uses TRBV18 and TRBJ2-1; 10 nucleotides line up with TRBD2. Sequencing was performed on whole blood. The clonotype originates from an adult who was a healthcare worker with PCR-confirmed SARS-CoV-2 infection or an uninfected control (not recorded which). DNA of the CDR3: TGTGCCAGCTCTAAGCTAGCGGGAGACAATGAGCAGTTCTTC. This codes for CASSKLAGDNEQFF.